Listed below are T cell receptor beta chains from one sample, sequenced in a study of OX40 agonist ivuxolimab in advanced cancers. Sequenced by immunoSEQ multiplex PCR; TCRdb stores in-frame clones only, minus some. Of approximately 51,000 clones in the sample, around 73% were seen once. The sequenced sample was CD4+ or CD8+ T cells sorted from blood, obtained in a trial of the OX40 agonist ivuxolimab. These receptors all stem from an adult with an advanced solid tumor such as melanoma, head and neck, liver or kidney cancer. The CDR3 runs from the conserved cysteine through the conserved F or W. The D gene is left open where the match is weak. A clone size is listed for some rows: how often the clone was seen (once, few, many), or a class if it is expanded.

V gene	J gene	D gene	clone size	CDR3 protein	CDR3 DNA
TRBV6-1	TRBJ2-1	-	-	CATRYENYNEQFF	TGTGCCACAAGGTATGAGAATTACAATGAGCAGTTCTTC
TRBV12-5	TRBJ2-4	-	-	CASGLLHPGDAKNIQYF	TGTGCTAGTGGTTTGCTTCATCCGGGAGACGCCAAAAACATTCAGTACTTC
TRBV28	TRBJ2-7	-	few	CASKRGEFSYEQYF	TGTGCCAGTAAAAGGGGGGAATTCTCCTACGAGCAGTACTTC
TRBV7-9	TRBJ2-7	-	-	CASSGLGGGAVEQYF	TGTGCCAGCAGCGGATTGGGGGGTGGAGCGGTCGAGCAGTACTTC
TRBV6-5	TRBJ1-1	-	few	CASRSYDRYTEAFF	TGTGCCAGCAGAAGTTACGATAGGTACACTGAAGCTTTCTTT
TRBV6-5	TRBJ1-2	-	many	CASSPGGGGGYTF	TGTGCCAGCAGCCCTGGAGGGGGAGGTGGCTACACCTTC
TRBV18	TRBJ1-1	-	-	CASSRGERGEAFF	TGTGCCAGCTCGCGGGGGGAGAGGGGTGAAGCTTTCTTT
TRBV5-4	TRBJ2-5	TRBD2	few	CASSLGLAGSSHQTQYF	TGTGCCAGCAGTCTGGGACTAGCGGGATCGAGCCACCAGACCCAGTACTTC
TRBV14	TRBJ2-1	-	-	CASSPLGSAYNEQFF	TGTGCCAGCAGCCCATTAGGGTCTGCGTACAATGAGCAGTTCTTC
TRBV7-8	TRBJ2-3	TRBD1	-	CASSADRAGDTQYF	TGTGCCAGCAGCGCCGACAGGGCTGGAGATACGCAGTATTTT
TRBV18	TRBJ1-2	TRBD1	once	CASSPLTGGDYGYTF	TGTGCCAGCTCACCTTTGACAGGGGGCGACTATGGCTACACCTTC
TRBV6-1	TRBJ1-6	-	few	CASSGGGLDLGSPLHF	TGTGCCAGCAGTGGGGGTGGGTTGGACCTGGGTTCACCCCTCCACTTT
TRBV4-1	TRBJ2-5	-	once	CASSRLPGETQYF	TGCGCCAGCAGCCGGCTTCCGGGGGAGACCCAGTACTTC
TRBV11-2	TRBJ2-7	-	-	CASSKDSRESYEQYF	TGTGCCAGCAGCAAAGACAGCCGAGAGTCCTACGAGCAGTACTTC
TRBV18	TRBJ1-5	-	-	CASSPSQRQPQHF	TGTGCCAGCTCACCCTCCCAGCGACAGCCCCAGCATTTT
TRBV7-3	TRBJ2-3	TRBD2	few	CASSSTGTSGISDTQYF	TGTGCCAGCAGCTCAACAGGGACTAGCGGGATCTCAGATACGCAGTATTTT
TRBV15	TRBJ2-7	-	-	CATSRETGQNSYEQYF	TGTGCCACCAGCAGAGAAACAGGGCAAAACTCCTACGAGCAGTACTTC
TRBV9	TRBJ2-1	TRBD2	-	CASSVVTSGYNEQFF	TGTGCCAGCAGCGTAGTCACTAGCGGATACAATGAGCAGTTCTTC
TRBV5-1	TRBJ2-1	-	-	CASSSTEGWGNEQFF	TGCGCCAGCAGCTCTACGGAGGGGTGGGGCAATGAGCAGTTCTTC
TRBV9	TRBJ2-2	TRBD2	-	CASTFGGRANTGELFF	TGTGCCAGCACCTTCGGCGGGAGGGCGAACACCGGGGAGCTGTTTTTT
TRBV5-6	TRBJ1-3	-	-	CASSLWGHHLNTIYF	TGTGCCAGCAGCTTGTGGGGCCACCATTTGAACACCATATATTTT
TRBV11-2	TRBJ1-3	-	-	CASSSLRDSGRLSGNTIYF	TGTGCCAGCAGCTCGCTTCGGGACTCCGGGCGACTCTCTGGAAACACCATATATTTT
TRBV14	TRBJ2-4	TRBD1	-	CASSREGDRGPENIQYF	TGTGCCAGCAGCCGGGAGGGAGACAGGGGGCCGGAAAACATTCAGTACTTC
TRBV6-1	TRBJ2-7	-	-	CASSEAPTGYEQYF	TGTGCCAGCAGTGAAGCGCCGACGGGCTACGAGCAGTACTTC
TRBV29-1	TRBJ2-1	TRBD2	-	CSVEGLAGLNEQFF	TGCAGCGTTGAAGGGCTAGCGGGATTAAATGAGCAGTTCTTC
TRBV19	TRBJ2-6	-	once	CASSIGRGAASGANVLTF	TGTGCCAGTAGTATAGGGAGGGGGGCGGCGTCTGGGGCCAACGTCCTGACTTTC
TRBV2	TRBJ2-7	TRBD2	-	CASSGGSSSYEQYF	TGCGCCAGCAGTGGCGGGAGTAGCTCCTACGAGCAGTACTTC
TRBV4-1	TRBJ1-5	-	medium-sized	CASSQIGVRGNQPQHF	TGCGCCAGCAGCCAGATAGGGGTTCGTGGCAATCAGCCCCAGCATTTT
TRBV7-2	TRBJ2-3	TRBD2	-	CASSLAPGGTQYF	TGTGCCAGCAGCTTAGCCCCGGGGGGTACGCAGTATTTT
TRBV5-1	TRBJ2-1	TRBD2	-	CASSGLAGENNEQFF	TGCGCCAGCAGCGGACTAGCGGGAGAGAACAATGAGCAGTTCTTC
TRBV11-2	TRBJ2-5	-	-	CASSTSIGAIQETQYF	TGTGCCAGCAGTACATCAATCGGGGCCATTCAAGAGACCCAGTACTTC
TRBV7-3	TRBJ2-3	-	once	CASSPGQQGFTDTQYF	TGTGCCAGCAGCCCAGGACAGCAGGGTTTCACAGATACGCAGTATTTT
TRBV7-8	TRBJ1-6	TRBD1	-	CASSSAGGSPPHF	TGTGCCAGCAGCTCCGCAGGGGGTTCACCCCCCCACTTT
TRBV12-5	TRBJ2-7	-	medium-sized	CASGLARDIGYEQYF	TGTGCTAGTGGTTTGGCGCGGGATATCGGCTACGAGCAGTACTTC
TRBV7-9	TRBJ1-2	-	-	CASTLGANYGYTF	TGTGCCAGTACCCTTGGAGCTAACTATGGCTACACCTTC
TRBV6-5	TRBJ1-5	-	-	CASRRAGTSNQPQHF	TGTGCCAGCAGACGAGCCGGGACCTCCAATCAGCCCCAGCATTTT
TRBV19	TRBJ2-1	-	-	CASSPTGDYEQFF	TGTGCCAGTAGTCCCACTGGTGACTATGAGCAGTTCTTC
TRBV18	TRBJ2-3	-	-	CASSLGQGATDTQYF	TGTGCCAGCTCACTCGGACAAGGAGCGACAGATACGCAGTATTTT
TRBV6-1	TRBJ1-5	-	-	CASESRAGQPQHF	TGTGCCAGCGAGAGCAGGGCAGGTCAGCCCCAGCATTTT
TRBV13	TRBJ2-1	TRBD2	-	CASSLQIRLAGNNEQFF	TGTGCCAGCAGTTTGCAAATTCGACTAGCGGGAAACAATGAGCAGTTCTTC
TRBV9	TRBJ1-2	-	-	CASSLTGSNGYTF	TGTGCCAGCAGCCTCACAGGGAGTAATGGCTACACCTTC
TRBV21-1	TRBJ2-3	-	-	CASSKASSRSTDTQYF	TGTGCCAGCAGCAAAGCTAGCAGTCGGAGCACAGATACGCAGTATTTT
TRBV5-4	TRBJ2-1	-	-	CASSLARRTAGNEQFF	TGTGCCAGCAGCTTGGCCCGCAGGACAGCGGGCAATGAGCAGTTCTTC
TRBV28	TRBJ2-2	-	-	CASSLNYQTGELFF	TGTGCCAGCAGTCTCAATTACCAGACCGGGGAGCTGTTTTTT
TRBV4-2	TRBJ2-1	-	-	CASSSRDSEQFF	TGTGCCAGCAGCTCCCGGGACTCCGAGCAGTTCTTC